Below are 10 T cell receptor beta chains sequenced from a single sample in a study of blood T cell repertoires in COVID-19. Clones were read by immunoSEQ multiplex PCR, and TCRdb kept only the in-frame ones, dropping some. This table has roughly 150,000 clones, about 84% appearing once. Sequencing was done on a sample of PBMCs or T cells enriched from blood (not recorded which). The receptors come from a man aged 35-49 years who had recovered from COVID-19.

V is TRBV11-2 and J is TRBJ2-2; TRBD2 might be the D (6 bases). The CDR3 has 15 amino acids. Trimming removed 1 base from V and 2 bases from J, with 8 bases in between. Germline CDR1 reads SGHAT; CDR2 reads FQNNGV. CDR3 in amino acids: CASSLGGLNTGELFF. CDR3 sequence (DNA): TGTGCCAGCAGCTTAGGGGGACTTAACACCGGGGAGCTGTTTTTT.

In this sample, this clone turned up a few times. The chain recombines TRBV7-9 with TRBJ2-2, with 10 bases matching TRBD2. V lost 3 bases to trimming and J lost 6 bases; unmatched junction nucleotides: 4. This CDR3 is built from 15 residues. CDR1 is SEHNR, CDR2 FQNEAQ, per germline (reference sequence). Here the CDR3 reads CASSFSGGAPGELFF. The CDR3 DNA sequence: TGTGCCAGCAGCTTCAGCGGGGGGGCCCCCGGGGAGCTGTTTTTT. Based on the CDR3 plus reference TRBV7-9 and TRBJ2-2, the full variable domain is DTGVSQNPRHKITKRGQNVTFRCDPISEHNRLYWYRQTLGQGPEFLTYFQNEAQLEKSRLLSDRFSAERPKGSFSTLEIQRTEQGDSAMYLCASSFSGGAPGELFFGEGSRLTVL.

This chain connects TRBV30 to TRBJ2-7; D remains ambiguous. V was cut by 0 bases and J by 0 bases, with 6 bases left in between. CDR1 and CDR2 (germline): GTSNPN, SVGIG (reference sequence). The CDR3 sequence is 13 residues long. The CDR3 bases are TGTGCCTGGAGTGTACAGAACTCCTACGAGCAGTACTTC. Amino acid sequence: CAWSVQNSYEQYF.

Regarding this clone: This may be a read error: a much more frequent sequence differs by one nucleotide. This specimen includes other DNA sequences encoding the same CDR3. The chain couples TRBV3-1 (or the pseudogene TRBV3-2) to TRBJ1-2; the D gene is possibly TRBD1 (5 bases). CDR1 is LGHDT, CDR2 YNNKEL, per germline (reference sequence). Trimming removed 0 bases at V and 7 bases at J, with 18 bases between. This CDR3 is built from 16 residues. The CDR3 bases are TGTGCCAGCAGCCAAGAAGGGGACTCGGGGGGTTCTGGCTACACCTTC. Amino acid sequence: CASSQEGDSGGSGYTF.

The chain has TRBV7-3 and TRBJ2-5; 8 bases match TRBD2. The CDR3 is 15 amino acids. The germline CDR1 and CDR2 sequences are SGHTA and FQGTGA. V dropped 8 bases and J dropped 5; count of bases not matched to a gene: 13. In DNA form, the CDR3 reads TGTGCCAGCGAACCCCTAGGACTAGCTGCCGAGACCCAGTACTTC. Protein sequence: CASEPLGLAAETQYF.

This chain links TRBV10-1 with TRBJ2-2, with no clear D. Trimming cost V 2 bases and J 0 bases, with 7 bases left between them. The germline gives CDR1 WNHNN, CDR2 SYGVQD (reference sequence). This CDR3 is built from 15 residues. The CDR3 region has the DNA TGCGCCAGCAGTGAGCTAGTCGCGAACACCGGGGAGCTGTTTTTT. Its translation: CASSELVANTGELFF.

The chain joins TRBV7-2 to TRBJ2-5; no clear D gene. Germline-derived CDR1 and CDR2 are SGHTA and FQGNSA. The CDR3 contains 14 residues. V gave up 8 bases and J gave up 0 bases, with 13 bases separating them. In nucleotides, the CDR3 is TGTGCCAGCGCCCCTAGACTTAACCAAGAGACCCAGTACTTC. This gives the protein CASAPRLNQETQYF.

CDR3 sequence reads: CASSVLAGGDTQYF. The CDR3 nucleotides are TGTGCCAGCAGCGTACTAGCGGGGGGAGATACGCAGTATTTT. The chain combines TRBV9 with TRBJ2-3; TRBD2 aligns across 11 bases. The length of the CDR3 is 14 residues. J lost 5 bases, V lost 1 base, and 0 bases had no gene match. Per germline, CDR1 SGDLS and CDR2 YYNGEE.

The chain links TRBV27 to TRBJ2-3; perhaps TRBD2 as D (6 bases). Trimming cost V 7 bases and J 4 bases, with 15 bases left between them. This CDR3 has 14 amino acids. Germline V gene sequence: CDR1 MNHEY, CDR2 SMNVEV (reference sequence). CDR3 DNA sequence: TGTGCCAGCATGGTGGAGGGGTGGGCAGATACGCAGTATTTT. It codes for CASMVEGWADTQYF.

The chain combines TRBV5-8 with TRBJ2-3; 11 bases fit TRBD2. Germline CDR1 SGHTS, CDR2 YDEGEE. V was pared by 0 bases and J by 3 bases, with 6 bases of the junction left unmatched. CDR3 length: 17 residues. CDR3 coding DNA: TGTGCCAGCAGCTTGGCTATACTAGCGGGGGAAACAGATACGCAGTATTTT. Translated: CASSLAILAGETDTQYF. Filled out from reference TRBV5-8 and TRBJ2-3, the complete variable domain reads EAGVTQSPTHLIKTRGQQATLRCSPISGHTSVYWYQQALGLGLQFLLWYDEGEERNRGNFPPRFSGRQFPNYSSELNVNALELEDSALYLCASSLAILAGETDTQYFGPGTRLTVL.